This T cell receptor (beta chain) stems from a study of T cell responses to AZD1222 COVID-19 vaccine. Study results and limitations: Clonal diversity was possibly underestimated, and white British individuals and females predominated among donors. Researchers report vaccine-associated CD4 TCRs spanning spike, with dominance at 160-218 and 743-854.

Assay used: immunoSEQ multiplex PCR; TCRdb lists only in-frame clones, some missing. The sample carries tens of thousands of clones, about 92% recorded once. This CDR3 spans 15 amino acids. From germline, CDR1 is SQVTM and CDR2 ANQGSEA. Trimming pared 0 bases from V and 7 bases from J, leaving 19 bases between. This clone showed up just a few times. Its specificity is unknown. This TCR came from an adult in good health. The rearrangement links TRBV29-1 to TRBJ2-7, with D maybe TRBD1 (6 bases). The input for sequencing was peripheral blood, taken on day 0 of AZD1222 vaccination. The CDR3: CSVEDPGAETGEQYF. In nucleotides, the CDR3 is TGCAGCGTTGAAGATCCAGGGGCTGAGACGGGGGAGCAGTACTTC.